The 26 T cell receptor beta chains in this list originate from one sample, sequenced in a study of cytomegalovirus exposure and HLA in healthy donors. PCR was performed using 60 Vbeta and 13 Jbeta primers. The data were produced by immunoSEQ multiplex PCR, yet TCRdb's version contains in-frame clones alone and is incomplete. This table has 50,000 or so clones, 72% appearing once. Specimen: PBMCs. Every receptor here comes from a man aged 25 to 40 in good health and CMV-seronegative.

The chain recombines TRBV19 with TRBJ2-7; a possible D gene is TRBD2 (5 bases). The CDR3 consists of 13 residues. Germline CDR1 reads LNHDA; CDR2 reads SQIVND (reference sequence). V was pared by 3 bases and J by 1 base, with 7 bases between. In nucleotides, the CDR3 is TGTGCCAGTAGTATGGAGGATTCCTACGAGCAGTACTTC. Protein product: CASSMEDSYEQYF. Full variable domain (outside the CDR3, taken from reference TRBV19 and TRBJ2-7): DGGITQSPKYLFRKEGQNVTLSCEQNLNHDAMYWYRQDPGQGLRLIYYSQIVNDFQKGDIAEGYSVSREKKESFPLTVTSAQKNPTAFYLCASSMEDSYEQYFGPGTRLTVT.

The V call is TRBV9, the J call TRBJ1-1; D unresolved. V shed 4 bases and J shed 2 bases, with 3 bases lying between them. CDR3 length: 11 amino acids. The germline CDR1 and CDR2 sequences are SGDLS and YYNGEE. The CDR3 protein is CASSLNTEAFF. CDR3 nucleotides: TGTGCCAGCAGCCTCAACACTGAAGCTTTCTTT.

The chain carries TRBV6-6 and TRBJ1-3, with TRBD1 matching over 7 bases. With V trimmed by 0 bases and J by 0 bases, 2 bases remained unmatched. Germline loops: CDR1 MNHNY, CDR2 SVGAGI (reference sequence). The CDR3 has 16 residues. CDR3 in amino acids: CASSYSTGLSGNTIYF. The CDR3 DNA is TGTGCCAGCAGTTACTCGACAGGGCTCTCTGGAAACACCATATATTTT.

This chain uses TRBV6-5 with TRBJ2-3, with 11 positions matching TRBD1. Germline values: CDR1 MNHEY, CDR2 SVGAGI. CDR3 length: 15 residues. Losses at the gene ends were 2 bases for V and 4 bases for J; bases not matched to a gene: 2. The CDR3 is CASSYRTGGPDTQYF. The CDR3 DNA sequence: TGTGCCAGCAGTTACCGGACAGGGGGCCCAGATACGCAGTATTTT.

To note about this clone: This sample also contains other DNA sequences that code for the same CDR3. This chain links TRBV5-1 with TRBJ2-3; TRBD2 aligns across 7 bases. V shed 2 bases and J 0 bases; nucleotides not matched to a gene: 0. The length of the CDR3 is 14 residues. Looked up from germline, CDR1 is SGHRS and CDR2 is YFSETQ. The chain's CDR3 is CASSLAGSTDTQYF. The CDR3 DNA follows: TGCGCCAGCAGCTTAGCGGGGAGCACAGATACGCAGTATTTT.

This clone was seen only once. V usage is TRBV6-1 and J usage is TRBJ2-7, with 10 bases matching TRBD2. The CDR3 has 14 amino acids. Germline V gene sequence: CDR1 MNHNS, CDR2 SASEGT. J lost 1 base, V lost 7 bases, and 4 bases had no gene match. The CDR3 sequence is CASKLAGASYEQYF. Written as DNA, the CDR3 is TGTGCCAGCAAGCTAGCGGGAGCATCCTACGAGCAGTACTTC.

This sequence joins TRBV10-3 and TRBJ2-5; TRBD1 matches at 8 bases. With 4 bases clipped from V and 2 bases from J, the junction kept 3 bases outside the gene matches. The length of the CDR3 is 14 residues. Looked up from germline, CDR1 is ENHRY and CDR2 is SYGVKD. The CDR3 DNA reads as TGTGCCATCAGTGCGGACAGGGAACAAGAGACCCAGTACTTC. Protein: CAISADREQETQYF.

Turning to this clone: Other DNA sequences in this specimen translate into the identical CDR3. This chain joins TRBV6-6 and TRBJ2-1; no clear D. The V and J ends lost 0 bases and 4 bases respectively, with 7 bases between them. This CDR3 has 14 amino acids. CDR1 and CDR2 (germline): MNHNY, SVGAGI (reference sequence). For the CDR3, the DNA is TGTGCCAGCAGTTACTCTAGAGTTTACAATGAGCAGTTCTTC. Protein sequence: CASSYSRVYNEQFF.

The rearrangement uses TRBV5-4 and TRBJ2-2; 7 bases map to TRBD2. This CDR3 has 15 residues. V was clipped by 6 bases and J by 5 bases; unmatched bases: 10. Germline V lookup: CDR1 SGHNT, CDR2 YYREEE (reference sequence). The CDR3 reads CASTQSGARTGELFF. The CDR3 DNA reads TGTGCCAGCACCCAGAGCGGGGCACGGACCGGGGAGCTGTTTTTT.

J is TRBJ2-5 and V is TRBV29-1, with D maybe TRBD1 (5 bases). Judging by the DNA end, TRBJ2-7 fits better; the J call may be wrong. CDR3 length: 13 residues. CDR1 SQVTM and CDR2 ANQGSEA come from the germline V gene. CDR3 region: CSVETDRQYEQYF. The CDR3 DNA follows: TGCAGCGTTGAAACTGACAGACAATACGAGCAGTACTTC.

J is TRBJ1-5 and V is TRBV30; 8 bases fit TRBD1. CDR3 size: 13 residues. V lost 8 bases to trimming and J lost 7 bases; unmatched junction nucleotides: 10. Germline CDR1 is GTSNPN and CDR2 is SVGIG (reference sequence). The CDR3 loop reads CAVQGGTLQPQHF. CDR3 bases: TGTGCCGTACAGGGGGGTACCTTGCAGCCCCAGCATTTT. The whole variable domain, remainder taken from reference TRBV30 and TRBJ1-5, is SQTIHQWPATLVQPVGSPLSLECTVEGTSNPNLYWYRQAAGRGLQLLFYSVGIGQISSEVPQNLSASRPQDRQFILSSKKLLLSDSGFYLCAVQGGTLQPQHFGDGTRLSIL.

V and J are TRBV29-1 and TRBJ2-5, with unresolved D. The CDR3 sequence is 11 residues long. The V end lost 4 bases, the J end lost 1 base, and 4 bases lay between the germline ends. In germline, CDR1 is SQVTM, CDR2 ANQGSEA. CDR3 DNA sequence: TGCAGCGTTGTATCCCAAGAGACCCAGTACTTC. This codes for CSVVSQETQYF.

The V gene is TRBV6-5, the J gene TRBJ2-5; TRBD1 might be the D (6 bases). The ends were cut back, 6 bases at V and 14 bases at J, with 22 bases in the middle. This CDR3 spans 13 amino acids. Germline V gives CDR1 MNHEY, CDR2 SVGAGI. The CDR3 protein is CASRQASQGSEYF. The CDR3 region has the DNA TGTGCCAGCAGACAGGCCTCACAGGGTTCCGAATACTTC.

The chain has TRBV6-5 and TRBJ2-7; D might be TRBD2 (7 bases). Germline V CDR1 and CDR2: MNHEY, SVGAGI. The CDR3 extends over 14 amino acids. Trimming pared 6 bases from V and 1 base from J, leaving 13 bases between. CDR3 in amino acids: CASSKGGTSYEQYF. The CDR3 DNA reads as TGTGCCAGCAGCAAGGGGGGGACATCCTACGAGCAGTACTTC.

V is TRBV27 and J is TRBJ2-1, with TRBD2 matching over 14 bases. V was clipped by 9 bases and J by 6 bases; unmatched bases: 7. CDR1 and CDR2 from the germline V gene are MNHEY and SMNVEV (reference sequence). The CDR3 is 15 residues long. DNA of the CDR3: TGTGCCAGTTTACCTGGGACTAGCGGGAGCAATGAGCAGTTCTTC. Translated: CASLPGTSGSNEQFF.

The rearrangement joins TRBV6-5 to TRBJ2-1; D might be TRBD2 (6 bases). V gave up 0 bases and J gave up 7 bases, with 13 bases separating them. CDR3 size: 15 residues. Germline assignment: CDR1 MNHEY and CDR2 SVGAGI. CDR3 loop: CASSYSSNGGNEQFF. The CDR3 DNA sequence: TGTGCCAGCAGTTACTCGAGCAACGGGGGTAATGAGCAGTTCTTC.

V is TRBV6-1 and J is TRBJ2-1; 12 bases line up with TRBD2. This CDR3 is 15 amino acids long. Unmatched junction bases numbered 8, after V lost 6 bases and J lost 8 bases. Per the germline V gene, CDR1 is MNHNS and CDR2 is SASEGT. The CDR3 sequence is CASRPSGRAVDEQFF. DNA of the CDR3: TGTGCCAGCAGACCTAGCGGGAGGGCCGTCGATGAGCAGTTCTTC.

The chain couples TRBV10-3 to TRBJ1-1; 8 nucleotides agree with TRBD1. CDR1 is ENHRY and CDR2 is SYGVKD in the germline V gene. The V segment lost 2 bases and the J segment 3 bases; nucleotides outside the gene matches: 14. The CDR3 is made up of 18 amino acids. The CDR3 loop is CAISEIAGGTSWDTEAFF. The CDR3 coding sequence is TGTGCCATCAGTGAGATCGCAGGGGGCACAAGCTGGGACACTGAAGCTTTCTTT.

This clone was detected once. The CDR3 spells CSVVVLASYEQYF. DNA for the CDR3: TGCAGCGTTGTGGTTCTAGCGTCTTACGAGCAGTACTTC. The chain uses TRBV29-1 and TRBJ2-7, with D possibly TRBD2 on 6 matching bases. The V gene lost 4 bases and the J gene lost 4 bases, with 14 bases spanning the gap. Germline values: CDR1 SQVTM, CDR2 ANQGSEA. The CDR3 loop spans 13 amino acids.

The chain uses TRBV4-1 and TRBJ2-7, with 14 bases fitting TRBD2. The ends lost 4 bases at V and 0 bases at J; junction bases unmatched: 14. The CDR3 runs to 20 residues. Germline V gene data show CDR1 as MGHRA and CDR2 as YSYEKL. The CDR3 spells CASSPRVSGLAGESSYEQYF. The CDR3 DNA is TGCGCCAGCAGCCCCAGGGTATCGGGACTAGCGGGGGAATCCTCCTACGAGCAGTACTTC.

This clone was observed a few times. This chain connects TRBV5-1 to TRBJ2-7, with TRBD2 matching 7 bases. Germline CDR1 reads SGHRS; CDR2 reads YFSETQ. V lost 1 base and J lost 7; bases outside the gene matches: 5. The CDR3 runs 13 residues. In nucleotides, the CDR3 is TGCGCCAGCAGCTTGTTCAGGGAGGGGGAGCAGTACTTC. The encoded protein is CASSLFREGEQYF.

This clone was found a few times. The chain uses TRBV6-5 and TRBJ2-5; 11 bases agree with TRBD1. V trimming: 6 bases; J trimming: 5 bases; junction bases outside the gene matches: 2. The CDR3 totals 13 residues. The V gene's germline CDR1 is MNHEY and CDR2 SVGAGI. The CDR3 loop reads CASRGTGGETQYF. DNA of the CDR3: TGTGCCAGCAGGGGGACAGGGGGTGAGACCCAGTACTTC.

The chain joins TRBV7-9 to TRBJ2-7; D unresolved. This CDR3 is built from 11 residues. Germline CDR1 and CDR2: SEHNR and FQNEAQ (reference sequence). Trimming removed 2 bases at V and 5 bases at J, with 4 bases between. In nucleotides, the CDR3 is TGTGCCAGCAGCTTACAGGACGAGCAGTACTTC. This codes for CASSLQDEQYF.

This clone has a handful of counts. The identical CDR3 is also encoded by other nucleotide sequences in the sample. The J gene is TRBJ1-2, the V gene TRBV6-5; D is ambiguous. The germline V gene encodes CDR1 MNHEY and CDR2 SVGAGI. Trimming removed 5 bases at V and 4 bases at J, with 17 bases between. The CDR3 is 15 amino acids. The CDR3 bases are TGTGCCAGCAGTCCCGGGATTACTTATTTCTATGGCTACACCTTC. Encoded protein: CASSPGITYFYGYTF.

V usage is TRBV7-8 and J usage is TRBJ2-7; D might be TRBD1 (6 bases). Deletions cut 10 bases from V and 2 bases from J, with 15 bases between. The germline V gene encodes CDR1 SGHVS and CDR2 FQNEAQ. This CDR3 contains 13 residues. The DNA of the CDR3 is TGTGCCACCGCCAGGACAGAGGCCTACGAGCAGTACTTC. This translates into CATARTEAYEQYF.

This sequence joins TRBV30 and TRBJ2-5, with unresolved D. The CDR3 runs to 13 residues. Trimming cost V 2 bases and J 0 bases, with 7 bases left between them. The germline V gene encodes CDR1 GTSNPN and CDR2 SVGIG (reference sequence). The CDR3 nucleotides are TGTGCCTGGAGTACAGAGTACCAAGAGACCCAGTACTTC. Translated: CAWSTEYQETQYF.